This T cell receptor (beta chain) was sequenced during a study of T cell changes during pregnancy in multiple sclerosis. In regard to this clone: This same CDR3 is encoded by further DNA sequences in the sample.

The CDR3 loop spans 12 amino acids. Per germline, CDR1 MNHNS and CDR2 SASEGT. The V end was cut by 0 bases, the J end by 4 bases, with 4 bases between. Assay used: immunoSEQ multiplex PCR; TCRdb lists only in-frame clones, some missing. The sample records over 40,000 clones, over 80% being singletons. The V call is TRBV6-1, the J call TRBJ2-7; D gene uncertain. Here the sequenced sample was peripheral blood, taken in the first trimester of pregnancy. The receptor comes from a female donor in good health, enrolled as a control in a pregnancy study. The CDR3 loop reads CASSEARYEQYF. The DNA of the CDR3 is TGTGCCAGCAGTGAAGCTCGTTACGAGCAGTACTTC.